These 29 T cell receptor beta chains originate from one sample sequenced in a study of control samples from healthy donors and cancer patients. The protocol was immunoSEQ multiplex PCR, while the TCRdb copy is restricted to in-frame clones and leaves out a portion. The sample lists some 71,000 clones; approximately 90% were seen once. Sequencing used PBMCs. The receptor set was obtained from a woman aged 50 to 60 with colorectal cancer.

The rearrangement uses TRBV4-2 and TRBJ2-2; 7 bases are shared with TRBD1. CDR3 length: 17 amino acids. Germline V gives CDR1 LGHNA, CDR2 YNFKEQ. Trimming at V came to 4 bases and at J to 0 bases, leaving 8 bases not matched to a gene. CDR3 DNA sequence: TGTGCCAGCAGCCGAGCAAGGACAGGCGCGAACACCGGGGAGCTGTTTTTT. Translation gives CASSRARTGANTGELFF.

The rearrangement links TRBV11-2 to TRBJ2-6, with D perhaps TRBD1 (5 bases). The germline CDR1 and CDR2 sequences are SGHAT and FQNNGV. Trimming took 2 bases from V and 4 from J, leaving 12 bases between them. The CDR3 has 16 residues. In DNA, the CDR3 is TGTGCCAGCAGCTTAAGCTGGGGCTCCGGGGCCAACGTCCTGACTTTC. It codes for CASSLSWGSGANVLTF.

The chain is built from TRBV7-2 and TRBJ2-7; D is possibly TRBD2 (5 bases). In germline, CDR1 is SGHTA, CDR2 FQGNSA. The length of the CDR3 is 13 residues. The germline V and J ends were trimmed by 4 bases and 3 bases, with 10 bases remaining between them. CDR3 in amino acids: CASSYRRNYEQYF. DNA for the CDR3: TGTGCCAGCAGCTACCGGAGGAACTACGAGCAGTACTTC.

The CDR3 DNA sequence: TGTGCCAGCAGTTTGGGGGGACAGTTCTCTGGAAACACCATATATTTT. As protein: CASSLGGQFSGNTIYF. The chain carries TRBV28 and TRBJ1-3, with 7 nucleotides matching TRBD1. The CDR3 has 16 amino acids. CDR1 MDHEN and CDR2 SYDVKM come from the germline V gene. Trimming removed 3 bases from V and 0 bases from J; junction bases left unmatched: 5. The full variable domain, its missing parts supplied by reference TRBV28 and TRBJ1-3, is DVKVTQSSRYLVKRTGEKVFLECVQDMDHENMFWYRQDPGLGLRLIYFSYDVKMKEKGDIPEGYSVSREKKERFSLILESASTNQTSMYLCASSLGGQFSGNTIYFGEGSWLTVV.

The rearrangement joins TRBV29-1 to TRBJ2-5, with 10 bases lining up with TRBD2. In germline, CDR1 is SQVTM, CDR2 ANQGSEA. The CDR3 totals 15 residues. The J segment lost 7 bases and the V segment lost 3 bases, leaving 11 bases of the junction unmatched. CDR3 sequence (DNA): TGCAGCGTTGAGTCTAGCGGGGGCTCCCCGCGGACCCAGTACTTC. Translated, it gives CSVESSGGSPRTQYF.

V gene TRBV5-1 combines with J gene TRBJ1-1; no firm D call. In germline, CDR1 is SGHRS, CDR2 YFSETQ. V lost 4 bases and J 0 bases, leaving 13 bases between the germline ends. The CDR3 has 15 residues. CDR3 DNA: TGCGCCAGCAGCACGGATGGCCAAATGAACACTGAAGCTTTCTTT. Amino acids: CASSTDGQMNTEAFF.

The V call is TRBV27, the J call TRBJ2-2; unclear D gene. Trimming pared 6 bases from V and 7 bases from J, leaving 12 bases between. The CDR3 extends over 13 amino acids. In germline, CDR1 is MNHEY, CDR2 SMNVEV (reference sequence). The CDR3 sequence: CASRRTNGGELFF. Written as DNA, the CDR3 is TGTGCCAGCAGGCGTACCAACGGCGGGGAGCTGTTTTTT.

The chain uses TRBV19 and TRBJ2-5, with 10 bases lining up with TRBD2. The germline V gene has CDR1 LNHDA and CDR2 SQIVND (reference sequence). The CDR3 loop spans 16 amino acids. The V segment lost 7 bases and the J segment 1 base; nucleotides outside the gene matches: 9. Written as DNA, the CDR3 is TGTGCCAGTACCCCCCCCGCTAGCGGGGGCCAAGAGACCCAGTACTTC. Translation: CASTPPASGGQETQYF.

Here the CDR3 reads CASSLQPGEETQYF. The CDR3, as DNA: TGCGCCAGCAGCTTGCAACCAGGGGAGGAGACCCAGTACTTC. This chain links TRBV5-1 with TRBJ2-5, with D possibly being TRBD1 (6 bases). This CDR3 contains 14 residues. V was pared by 1 base and J by 5 bases, with 12 bases between. Per germline, CDR1 SGHRS and CDR2 YFSETQ.

The chain employs TRBV7-2 and TRBJ2-2; 14 nucleotides agree with TRBD2. The length of the CDR3 is 15 residues. Germline V gene data show CDR1 as SGHTA and CDR2 as FQGNSA. V was pared by 5 bases and J by 6 bases, with 2 bases of the junction left unmatched. The CDR3 sequence is CASSPGLAGAGELFF. The CDR3 DNA follows: TGTGCCAGCAGCCCGGGACTAGCGGGAGCCGGGGAGCTGTTTTTT. Based on the CDR3 plus reference TRBV7-2 and TRBJ2-2, the full variable domain is GAGVSQSPSNKVTEKGKDVELRCDPISGHTALYWYRQSLGQGLEFLIYFQGNSAPDKSGLPSDRFSAERTGGSVSTLTIQRTQQEDSAVYLCASSPGLAGAGELFFGEGSRLTVL.

The genes are TRBV24-1 and TRBJ1-1; the D is unclear. This CDR3 has 13 residues. Per the germline V gene, CDR1 is KGHDR and CDR2 is SFDVKD. V was cut by 0 bases and J by 6 bases, with 7 bases left in between. The CDR3: CATSDLGFAEAFF. DNA for the CDR3: TGTGCCACCAGTGATTTGGGGTTTGCTGAAGCTTTCTTT.

This clone was found once. This chain uses TRBV20-1 with TRBJ2-3; D is perhaps TRBD2 (5 bases). Germline V gene data show CDR1 as DFQATT and CDR2 as SNEGSKA (reference sequence). V was cut by 3 bases and J by 6 bases, with 7 bases left in between. This CDR3 contains 11 residues. The DNA of the CDR3 is TGCAGTGCTAGCGGGATTGATACGCAGTATTTT. As protein: CSASGIDTQYF.

This clone was picked up one time. The V and J genes are TRBV4-1 and TRBJ2-1; D call uncertain. V was clipped by 0 bases and J by 0 bases, with 9 bases between them. Germline V CDR1 and CDR2: MGHRA, YSYEKL. There are 16 residues in the CDR3. DNA of the CDR3: TGCGCCAGCAGCCAAGATCCTAGGAGCTCCTACAATGAGCAGTTCTTC. It translates to CASSQDPRSSYNEQFF.

This clone was counted between two and nine times. This chain connects TRBV19 to TRBJ2-7, with TRBD2 matching 8 bases. CDR1 LNHDA and CDR2 SQIVND come from the germline V gene (reference sequence). The CDR3 spans 14 residues. The V segment lost 2 bases and the J segment 4 bases; nucleotides outside the gene matches: 4. DNA for the CDR3: TGTGCCAGTAGTATAAGCGGGGGCCTGTACGAGCAGTACTTC. It codes for CASSISGGLYEQYF.

The CDR3 loop reads CASSEERQGNGYTF. The CDR3 bases are TGTGCCAGCAGTGAAGAACGACAGGGAAATGGCTACACCTTC. This rearrangement joins TRBV2 to TRBJ1-2, with 7 nucleotides matching TRBD1. The CDR3 consists of 14 residues. CDR1 is SNHLY and CDR2 is FYNNEI in the germline V gene. V was pared by 1 base and J by 6 bases, with 5 bases of the junction left unmatched.

The chain combines TRBV3-1 (or the pseudogene TRBV3-2) with TRBJ2-3, with 11 bases lining up with TRBD2. V lost 2 bases to trimming and J lost 2 bases; unmatched junction nucleotides: 6. Germline assignment: CDR1 LGHDT and CDR2 YNNKEL (reference sequence). This CDR3 contains 17 residues. This chain's CDR3 is CASSQTPGLAVTDTQYF. CDR3 bases: TGTGCCAGCAGCCAAACTCCGGGACTAGCGGTCACAGATACGCAGTATTTT.

The gene calls are TRBV5-1 and TRBJ2-3; no definite D call. The CDR3 length is 13 residues. V lost 1 base, J lost 6 bases, and 9 bases lay in between. Germline V lookup: CDR1 SGHRS, CDR2 YFSETQ. The CDR3 region has the DNA TGCGCCAGCAGCTTGACGGTGGCGGATACGCAGTATTTT. Amino acids: CASSLTVADTQYF.

V and J are TRBV12-3 or TRBV12-4 and TRBJ2-7, with 8 bases matching TRBD1. The CDR3 covers 13 residues. Trimming took 6 bases from V and 6 from J; bases not matched to a gene: 7. The CDR3 coding sequence is TGTGCCAGCAGCGGCCCAGGGGGCTCCGAGCAGTACTTC. It translates to CASSGPGGSEQYF.

The chain links TRBV25-1 to TRBJ2-5; 9 bases match TRBD2. The V gene end was trimmed by 1 base and the J gene end by 5 bases; junction bases not matched to a gene: 11. The germline gives CDR1 MGHDK, CDR2 SYGVNS. The CDR3 covers 17 residues. The CDR3 spells CASSEFGGRGYGETQYF. The DNA for the CDR3 is TGTGCCAGCAGTGAATTTGGCGGGAGGGGATATGGGGAGACCCAGTACTTC.

The rearrangement links TRBV4-1 to TRBJ2-1, with TRBD1 matching over 7 bases. The CDR3 runs to 15 residues. CDR1 and CDR2 from the germline V gene are MGHRA and YSYEKL. V lost 4 bases to trimming and J lost 1 base; unmatched junction nucleotides: 4. CDR3 loop: CASSPRQGSYNEQFF. CDR3 DNA: TGCGCCAGCAGCCCCAGACAGGGATCCTACAATGAGCAGTTCTTC.

The chain joins TRBV6-1 to TRBJ2-1; D is possibly TRBD2 (5 bases). Looked up from germline, CDR1 is MNHNS and CDR2 is SASEGT. V gave up 2 bases and J gave up 8 bases, with 10 bases separating them. The length of the CDR3 is 13 residues. The CDR3 loop is CASSEIGIDEQFF. The DNA of the CDR3 is TGTGCCAGCAGTGAAATCGGGATCGATGAGCAGTTCTTC.

Only one count was recorded for this clone. This chain connects TRBV6-5 to TRBJ1-1, with TRBD1 identical over 7 bases. The germline V gene has CDR1 MNHEY and CDR2 SVGAGI. The CDR3 totals 15 residues. The V segment lost 0 bases and the J segment 1 base; nucleotides outside the gene matches: 2. CDR3 protein: CASSYSNRGNTEAFF. For the CDR3, the DNA is TGTGCCAGCAGTTACTCGAACAGGGGGAACACTGAAGCTTTCTTT.

The rearrangement joins TRBV5-6 to TRBJ2-1; no reliable D call. Between the trimmed V and J ends, which lost 4 bases and 9 bases, there was a span of 8 bases. Germline V gene lookup returns CDR1 SGHDT and CDR2 YYEEEE. This CDR3 is built from 11 residues. CDR3 sequence: CASSIASEQFF. As DNA, the CDR3 is TGTGCCAGCAGCATAGCTAGTGAGCAGTTCTTC.

The CDR3 coding sequence is TGCGCCAGCAGCCGTGCGGGGCCCGAGGAGCAGTACTTC. Encoded protein: CASSRAGPEEQYF. The chain couples TRBV5-1 to TRBJ2-7, with D possibly being TRBD2 (6 bases). Germline loops: CDR1 SGHRS, CDR2 YFSETQ. The CDR3 has 13 amino acids. Deletions cut 4 bases from V and 7 bases from J, with 15 bases between.

This clone showed up just once. The rearrangement links TRBV5-8 to TRBJ1-3, with a tentative D call TRBD1 (6 bases). CDR1 SGHTS and CDR2 YDEGEE come from the germline V gene. With 6 bases removed from V and 0 bases from J, the gap between germline ends came to 10 bases. CDR3 size: 14 residues. The CDR3 loop is CASTRGPSGNTIYF. Here the CDR3 DNA reads TGTGCCAGCACCCGGGGGCCCTCTGGAAACACCATATATTTT.

V is TRBV19 and J is TRBJ2-4, with D possibly TRBD1 on 5 matching bases. The CDR3 is 14 amino acids. Trimming removed 5 bases at V and 6 bases at J, with 14 bases between. Germline V gene sequence: CDR1 LNHDA, CDR2 SQIVND (reference sequence). The CDR3 bases are TGTGCCAGTAGTTATCTGGGCAGGGTAAACATTCAGTACTTC. Translation: CASSYLGRVNIQYF. Based on the CDR3 plus reference TRBV19 and TRBJ2-4, the full variable domain is DGGITQSPKYLFRKEGQNVTLSCEQNLNHDAMYWYRQDPGQGLRLIYYSQIVNDFQKGDIAEGYSVSREKKESFPLTVTSAQKNPTAFYLCASSYLGRVNIQYFGAGTRLSVL.

There are a few counts of this clone. The chain joins TRBV5-4 to TRBJ1-3, with D hard to call. Trimming cost V 4 bases and J 0 bases, with 5 bases left between them. Germline lookup yields CDR1 SGHNT and CDR2 YYREEE (reference sequence). CDR3 length: 13 amino acids. The CDR3: CASSRDSGNTIYF. The CDR3 DNA reads as TGTGCCAGCAGCCGGGACTCTGGAAACACCATATATTTT.

This sequence joins TRBV7-2 and TRBJ1-2; the match to TRBD1 covers 7 bases. Trimming took 6 bases from V and 9 from J; bases not matched to a gene: 10. From germline, CDR1 is SGHTA and CDR2 FQGNSA. The CDR3 covers 13 residues. As DNA, the CDR3 is TGTGCCAGCAGGCCGACAGGGCTGAACAGCTACACCTTC. Translation gives CASRPTGLNSYTF.

CDR3 nucleotides: TGTGCCAGCACCACCGGGACATGGCTCGAGCAGTACTTC. This translates into CASTTGTWLEQYF. This chain links TRBV12-3 or TRBV12-4 with TRBJ2-7, with D perhaps matching TRBD1 (6 bases). There are 13 residues in the CDR3. The V and J ends lost 7 bases and 6 bases respectively, with 16 bases between them.